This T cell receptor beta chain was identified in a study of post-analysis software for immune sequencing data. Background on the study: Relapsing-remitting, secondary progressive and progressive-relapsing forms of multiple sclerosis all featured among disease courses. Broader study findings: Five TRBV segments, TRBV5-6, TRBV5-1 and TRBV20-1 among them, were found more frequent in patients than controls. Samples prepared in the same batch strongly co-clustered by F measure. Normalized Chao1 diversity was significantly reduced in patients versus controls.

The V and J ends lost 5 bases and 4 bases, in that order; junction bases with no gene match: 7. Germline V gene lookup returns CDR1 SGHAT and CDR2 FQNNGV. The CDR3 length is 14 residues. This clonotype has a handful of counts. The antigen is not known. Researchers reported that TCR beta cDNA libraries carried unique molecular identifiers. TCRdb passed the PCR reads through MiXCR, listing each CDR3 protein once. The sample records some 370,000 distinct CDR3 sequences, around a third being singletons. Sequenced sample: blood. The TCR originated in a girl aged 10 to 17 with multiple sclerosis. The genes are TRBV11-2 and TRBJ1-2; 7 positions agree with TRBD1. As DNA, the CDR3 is TGTGCCAGCAGCCCCCCCCGGGACAGCTATGGCTACACCTTC. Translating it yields CASSPPRDSYGYTF.